What follows are 16 T cell receptor beta chains derived from one specimen sequenced in a study of identical twins. TCRdb independently ran MiXCR on the 5' RACE reads; one entry per CDR3 protein. The sample holds more than 1.5 million distinct CDR3 sequences, more than 30% seen once. What was sequenced was cord blood. The receptor set was obtained from a newborn girl in good health.

Only a few counts were recorded for this clonotype. The chain couples TRBV14 to TRBJ2-5; perhaps TRBD1 as D (6 bases). Germline CDR1 reads SGHDN; CDR2 reads FVKESK. V was pared by 3 bases and J by 1 base, with 9 bases between. This CDR3 region has 14 residues. As DNA, the CDR3 is TGTGCCAGCAGCCACCGACAGGCCCAAGAGACCCAGTACTTC. Translation: CASSHRQAQETQYF. Full variable domain (remainder filled in from reference TRBV14 and TRBJ2-5): EAGVTQFPSHSVIEKGQTVTLRCDPISGHDNLYWYRRVMGKEIKFLLHFVKESKQDESGMPNNRFLAERTGGTYSTLKVQPAELEDSGVYFCASSHRQAQETQYFGPGTRLLVL.

This clonotype was seen only a few times. J is TRBJ1-5 and V is TRBV21-1. TRBV21-1 is a recognized pseudogene. The CDR3 loop spans 13 amino acids. CDR3 sequence reads: CASSKALEQPQHF. CDR3 bases: TGTGCCAGCAGCAAAGCTCTCGAACAGCCCCAGCATTTT.

Only a few counts were recorded for this clonotype. The gene calls are TRBV30 and TRBJ1-2, with 8 bases lining up with TRBD1. The CDR3 is 12 residues long. The trim removed 2 bases at V and 6 bases at J, leaving 2 bases unmatched. The germline CDR1 and CDR2 sequences are GTSNPN and SVGIG (reference sequence). In nucleotides, the CDR3 is TGTGCCTGGAGTCGGACAGGGAATGGCTACACCTTC. As protein: CAWSRTGNGYTF.

The sample holds a few counts of this clonotype. The J gene is TRBJ2-7, the V gene TRBV7-2, with 7 bases that match TRBD1. The germline CDR1 and CDR2 sequences are SGHTA and FQGNSA. The CDR3 length is 15 residues. Unmatched junction bases numbered 10, after V lost 6 bases and J lost 2 bases. CDR3 nucleotides: TGTGCCAGCAGGCGAACAGGGGTCGGGGCCTACGAGCAGTACTTC. The encoded protein is CASRRTGVGAYEQYF.

The chain couples TRBV4-1 to TRBJ2-7; 7 nucleotides align to TRBD2. The junction had 21 bases not matched to a gene; V was cut back by 3 bases and J by 7 bases. CDR1 MGHRA and CDR2 YSYEKL come from the germline V gene. This CDR3 is built from 18 residues. CDR3 bases: TGCGCCAGCAGCCACTCCTGGAGAGGAGCGGGGACTTACAATGAGCAGTACTTC. Translation: CASSHSWRGAGTYNEQYF.

This clonotype was observed a handful of times. The chain has TRBV20-1 and TRBJ2-1, with 7 bases that match TRBD2. Germline V gene data show CDR1 as DFQATT and CDR2 as SNEGSKA (reference sequence). The CDR3 is 14 amino acids. The V segment lost 3 bases and the J segment 3 bases; nucleotides outside the gene matches: 5. CDR3 DNA: TGCAGTGCTAGGCTAGCGGAGCGCTACAATGAGCAGTTCTTC. Its translation is CSARLAERYNEQFF.

V and J are TRBV28 and TRBJ1-2; D is ambiguous. The V gene lost 2 bases and the J gene lost 6 bases, with 16 bases spanning the gap. Germline V lookup: CDR1 MDHEN, CDR2 SYDVKM. The CDR3 has 15 residues. CDR3 protein: CASSLVALRGDGYTF. The CDR3 DNA reads as TGTGCCAGCAGTTTAGTCGCCCTACGTGGTGATGGCTACACCTTC.

The chain is built from TRBV9 and TRBJ2-2, with TRBD2 identical over 8 bases. The CDR3 runs to 15 residues. Germline CDR1 SGDLS, CDR2 YYNGEE. V lost 0 bases and J lost 6; bases outside the gene matches: 4. The CDR3 is CASSVVSGGSGELFF. The CDR3 bases are TGTGCCAGCAGCGTAGTGAGCGGGGGCTCCGGGGAGCTGTTTTTT. Looking up the rest from reference TRBV9 and TRBJ2-2 gives the full variable domain: DSGVTQTPKHLITATGQRVTLRCSPRSGDLSVYWYQQSLDQGLQFLIQYYNGEERAKGNILERFSAQQFPDLHSELNLSSLELGDSALYFCASSVVSGGSGELFFGEGSRLTVL.

Note on this clonotype: With a much larger clone just one base away, this may be a read error. The chain carries TRBV10-3 and TRBJ2-7; no clear D gene. The CDR3 is 15 residues long. Germline V gives CDR1 ENHRY, CDR2 SYGVKD. Trimming stripped 4 bases from V and 1 base from J, with 14 bases between. The CDR3 coding sequence is TGTGCCATCAGTGCCTCCCCAGTAGGGTCCTACGAGCAGTACTTC. This codes for CAISASPVGSYEQYF.

The genes are TRBV11-2 and TRBJ2-3; D perhaps matches TRBD2 (6 bases). V was trimmed by 2 bases and J by 1 base, leaving 16 bases between them. CDR3 length: 17 amino acids. Germline CDR1 reads SGHAT; CDR2 reads FQNNGV. CDR3 sequence: CASSLRPRGRGTDTQYF. As DNA, the CDR3 is TGTGCCAGCAGCTTACGCCCGCGGGGCAGGGGCACAGATACGCAGTATTTT.

This clonotype occurred many times. The chain is built from TRBV20-1 and TRBJ2-3, with TRBD1 matching over 7 bases. The J segment lost 6 bases and the V segment lost 8 bases, leaving 2 bases of the junction unmatched. The germline CDR1 and CDR2 sequences are DFQATT and SNEGSKA (reference sequence). This CDR3 comprises 10 residues. The CDR3 here is CSPRGDTQYF. CDR3 sequence (DNA): TGCAGTCCCAGGGGGGATACGCAGTATTTT.

The gene calls are TRBV6-5 and TRBJ2-4; D perhaps matches TRBD2 (5 bases). The J call is doubtful: the DNA matches TRBJ2-7 better. CDR3 length equals 13 residues. Germline CDR1 MNHEY, CDR2 SVGAGI. CDR3 in amino acids: CASRGASRYEQYF. DNA of the CDR3: TGTGCCAGCAGAGGAGCTAGCAGGTACGAGCAGTACTTC.

The gene calls are TRBV6-2 or TRBV6-3 and TRBJ2-5; possibly TRBD2 for D (6 bases). This CDR3 spans 12 amino acids. The germline V gene encodes CDR1 MNHEY and CDR2 SVGEGT. Trimming shortened V by 5 bases and J by 11 bases, and 15 bases separated the two germline ends. DNA for the CDR3: TGTGCCAGCAGTGTCGGCGGGGTGGAGCAGTACTTC. Its protein is CASSVGGVEQYF.

The CDR3 reads CASSLFGIQGPNTGELFF. CDR3 DNA: TGTGCCAGCAGTTTATTCGGCATACAGGGACCGAACACCGGGGAGCTGTTTTTT. The chain links TRBV28 to TRBJ2-2; D might be TRBD1 (6 bases). The germline V and J ends were trimmed by 1 base and 0 bases, with 15 bases remaining between them. The CDR3 sequence is 18 residues long. Germline loops: CDR1 MDHEN, CDR2 SYDVKM.

The chain joins TRBV6-5 to TRBJ2-5; tentatively, D is TRBD2 (6 bases). Germline V CDR1 and CDR2: MNHEY, SVGAGI. The CDR3 runs to 17 residues. Trimming cost V 0 bases and J 3 bases, with 17 bases left between them. For the CDR3, the DNA is TGTGCCAGCAGTTACTCTGGCTTCGAACTAGCTAAAGAGACCCAGTACTTC. Translating it yields CASSYSGFELAKETQYF.

The DNA for the CDR3 is TGTGCCAGCACAACCGCGGCAGAGGAAGAAAAACTGTTTTTT. Its translation is CASTTAAEEEKLFF. The chain couples TRBV28 to TRBJ1-4; D is ambiguous. V lost 7 bases to trimming and J lost 8 bases, with 17 bases between them. The CDR3 runs 14 residues. The germline V gene encodes CDR1 MDHEN and CDR2 SYDVKM.